This record looks at one T cell receptor beta chain sequence and its context. What it recognizes is unknown. The junction differs from germline at one of its ends, possibly a read error. The germline V gene has CDR1 SSHAT and CDR2 FNYEAQ (reference sequence). This CDR3 comprises 17 residues. The data stem from a study of blood T cells in healthy people across ages. Study results and caveats: CMV status of donors was unknown, possibly confounding expanded clonotype changes.

A J-beta primer mix and a sample-barcoded 5' primer were used in a second PCR of about 6 to 12 cycles. One entry per CDR3 protein, called by TCRdb with MiXCR from the 5' RACE reads. Seen here are hundreds of thousands of distinct CDR3 sequences, 58% observed once, and the top ten hold roughly 22%. Total RNA was isolated from each sample in quantities of at least 5 micrograms. Sequences were obtained from blood. This TCR came from a man under 40 in good health. The rearrangement links TRBV7-7 to TRBJ2-5; D is perhaps TRBD2 (6 bases). The CDR3 nucleotides are TGTACCAGCAGCTTAGTCCTAGACGGATGGGGGGAAGAGACCCAGTACTTC. Protein product: CTSSLVLDGWGEETQYF.